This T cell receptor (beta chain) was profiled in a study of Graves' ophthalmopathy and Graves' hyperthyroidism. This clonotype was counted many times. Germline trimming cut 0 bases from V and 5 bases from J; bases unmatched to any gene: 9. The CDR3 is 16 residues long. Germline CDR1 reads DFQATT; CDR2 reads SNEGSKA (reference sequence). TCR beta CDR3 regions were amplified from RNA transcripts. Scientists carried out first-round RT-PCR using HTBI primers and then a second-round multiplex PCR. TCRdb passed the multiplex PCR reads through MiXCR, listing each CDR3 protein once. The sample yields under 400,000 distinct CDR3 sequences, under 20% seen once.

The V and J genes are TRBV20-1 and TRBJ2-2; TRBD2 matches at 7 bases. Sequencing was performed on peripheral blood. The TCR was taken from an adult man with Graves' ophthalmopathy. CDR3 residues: CSARDLAGVKTGELFF. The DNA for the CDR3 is TGCAGTGCTAGAGATCTGGCGGGAGTAAAAACCGGGGAGCTGTTTTTT.